These 31 T cell receptor beta chains share one sample of origin, sequenced in a study of blood T cell repertoires in COVID-19. Using immunoSEQ multiplex PCR, the repertoire was profiled, and TCRdb retains in-frame clones only, with some absent. The sample records approximately 230,000 clones, approximately 84% being singletons. The sequenced sample consisted of PBMCs or T cells enriched from blood (not recorded which). All receptors come from a man aged 40-49 years who had recovered from COVID-19.

The chain joins TRBV2 to TRBJ1-2, with 7 bases that match TRBD1. Unmatched junction bases numbered 5, after V lost 7 bases and J lost 0 bases. Per the germline V gene, CDR1 is SNHLY and CDR2 is FYNNEI. The CDR3 runs 14 residues. The CDR3: CASKDTGANYGYTF. The CDR3, as DNA: TGTGCCAGCAAAGATACAGGGGCTAACTATGGCTACACCTTC.

The CDR3 DNA is TGTGCCAGCCAAAGAACAGCGGGGGTGTCAGATACGCAGTATTTT. Translated: CASQRTAGVSDTQYF. The chain carries TRBV5-5 and TRBJ2-3; 8 bases are a match to TRBD2. The CDR3 has 15 residues. The trim removed 7 bases at V and 4 bases at J, leaving 11 bases unmatched. Per the germline V gene, CDR1 is SGHKS and CDR2 is YYEKEE (reference sequence).

The chain carries TRBV11-2 and TRBJ1-2, with 7 bases aligning to TRBD1. CDR1 SGHAT and CDR2 FQNNGV come from the germline V gene. CDR3 size: 12 residues. J lost 7 bases, V lost 4 bases, and 3 bases had no gene match. The chain's CDR3 is CASSSEGAGYTF. In DNA form, the CDR3 reads TGTGCCAGCAGCTCCGAGGGGGCTGGCTACACCTTC.

The chain links TRBV6-6 to TRBJ2-1; 10 nucleotides align to TRBD2. This CDR3 contains 15 residues. Germline V gene sequence: CDR1 MNHNY, CDR2 SVGAGI (reference sequence). J lost 12 bases, V lost 6 bases, and 14 bases had no gene match. DNA of the CDR3: TGTGCCAGCAGGCCGGGGAGCGGGAGGGTCCTGGGGCAGTTCTTC. Translated, it gives CASRPGSGRVLGQFF.

This clone was counted between two and nine times. The chain is built from TRBV18 and TRBJ1-2, with D unclear. Per the germline V gene, CDR1 is KGHSH and CDR2 is LQKENI. The germline V and J ends were trimmed by 3 bases and 2 bases, with 13 bases remaining between them. This CDR3 region has 15 residues. The DNA of the CDR3 is TGTGCCAGCTCACCGATTTCCGATGCGAACTATGGCTACACCTTC. It codes for CASSPISDANYGYTF.

The rearrangement joins TRBV6-5 to TRBJ1-3; D might be TRBD1 (6 bases). The germline gives CDR1 MNHEY, CDR2 SVGAGI. Trimming removed 2 bases at V and 0 bases at J, with 8 bases between. This CDR3 contains 15 residues. As DNA, the CDR3 is TGTGCCAGCAGTTACCAGGGGAACTCTGGAAACACCATATATTTT. It is translated as CASSYQGNSGNTIYF.

The V call is TRBV4-3, the J call TRBJ2-7; 8 nucleotides line up with TRBD2. Germline V gene lookup returns CDR1 LGHNA and CDR2 YSLEER. This CDR3 contains 14 residues. Germline trimming cut 5 bases from V and 5 bases from J; bases unmatched to any gene: 8. The CDR3 coding sequence is TGCGCCAGCAGCGCCCGGGGGGGACCAAACGAGCAGTACTTC. Its protein product is CASSARGGPNEQYF.

This sequence joins TRBV28 and TRBJ1-1; 9 bases match TRBD1. In germline, CDR1 is MDHEN, CDR2 SYDVKM. The V gene end was trimmed by 4 bases and the J gene end by 6 bases; junction bases not matched to a gene: 6. The CDR3 is 14 residues long. The CDR3 spells CASSWTGDGAEAFF. CDR3 bases: TGTGCCAGCAGTTGGACAGGGGATGGGGCTGAAGCTTTCTTT.

V usage is TRBV7-8 and J usage is TRBJ1-1, with TRBD1 matching 7 bases. The CDR3 has 14 residues. In germline, CDR1 is SGHVS, CDR2 FQNEAQ. V gave up 1 base and J gave up 5 bases; unmatched junction bases: 4. The CDR3 DNA sequence: TGTGCCAGCAGCTTAGAGACAGGGTGGACTGAAGCTTTCTTT. Encoded protein: CASSLETGWTEAFF. Based on the CDR3 plus reference TRBV7-8 and TRBJ1-1, the full variable domain is GAGVSQSPRYKVAKRGQDVALRCDPISGHVSLFWYQQALGQGPEFLTYFQNEAQLDKSGLPSDRFFAERPEGSVSTLKIQRTQQEDSAVYLCASSLETGWTEAFFGQGTRLTVV.

The chain joins TRBV7-8 to TRBJ2-7, with TRBD1 identical over 8 bases. Germline trimming cut 5 bases from V and 3 bases from J; bases unmatched to any gene: 6. Germline V lookup: CDR1 SGHVS, CDR2 FQNEAQ. The CDR3 covers 14 residues. DNA of the CDR3: TGTGCCAGCAGCATTAACAGGGGGGTCTACGAGCAGTACTTC. This sequence encodes CASSINRGVYEQYF.

V and J are TRBV20-1 and TRBJ2-5; the match to TRBD2 covers 12 bases. The trim removed 3 bases at V and 0 bases at J, leaving 8 bases unmatched. Germline V gives CDR1 DFQATT, CDR2 SNEGSKA (reference sequence). This CDR3 comprises 17 residues. CDR3 in amino acids: CSASDGLAGMYQETQYF. CDR3 nucleotide sequence: TGCAGTGCTAGTGATGGACTAGCGGGGATGTACCAAGAGACCCAGTACTTC.

The V gene is TRBV2, the J gene TRBJ2-3, with 9 bases aligning to TRBD1. The CDR3 has 16 amino acids. V gave up 4 bases and J gave up 6 bases; unmatched junction bases: 11. Germline V gene data show CDR1 as SNHLY and CDR2 as FYNNEI. The CDR3 coding sequence is TGTGCCAGCAGTGGATCACAGGGGGCGCGGGCCGATACGCAGTATTTT. Protein: CASSGSQGARADTQYF.

The chain recombines TRBV18 with TRBJ1-1, with D possibly TRBD1 on 6 matching bases. CDR3 length: 13 amino acids. Between the trimmed V and J ends, which lost 6 bases and 5 bases, there was a span of 13 bases. The germline V gene has CDR1 KGHSH and CDR2 LQKENI. DNA of the CDR3: TGTGCCAGCTCGCCTCTGAGGGGGACTGAAGCTTTCTTT. This translates into CASSPLRGTEAFF.

This chain joins TRBV7-9 and TRBJ2-1; TRBD2 matches 8 bases. Germline values: CDR1 SEHNR, CDR2 FQNEAQ (reference sequence). V was pared by 1 base and J by 6 bases, with 2 bases of the junction left unmatched. This CDR3 comprises 14 residues. CDR3 protein: CASSLGGLVNEQFF. CDR3 nucleotide sequence: TGTGCCAGCAGCTTAGGGGGACTAGTCAATGAGCAGTTCTTC.

This clone came up once. V usage is TRBV18 and J usage is TRBJ2-7; D is ambiguous. The V gene lost 3 bases and the J gene lost 3 bases, with 6 bases spanning the gap. The CDR3 length is 12 residues. The V gene's germline CDR1 is KGHSH and CDR2 LQKENI. Written as DNA, the CDR3 is TGTGCCAGCTCACCCACGGTCTACGAGCAGTACTTC. Its translation is CASSPTVYEQYF.

This rearrangement joins TRBV7-3 to TRBJ2-1, with 8 positions matching TRBD2. The CDR3 totals 13 residues. V gave up 8 bases and J gave up 1 base; unmatched junction bases: 1. Germline assignment: CDR1 SGHTA and CDR2 FQGTGA. CDR3 sequence: CASGTSSYNEQFF. The CDR3 DNA is TGTGCCAGCGGGACTAGTTCCTACAATGAGCAGTTCTTC.

This rearrangement joins TRBV7-9 to TRBJ2-1, with TRBD2 matching over 8 bases. The CDR3 spans 14 residues. CDR1 and CDR2 from the germline V gene are SEHNR and FQNEAQ (reference sequence). V lost 3 bases, J lost 7 bases, and 5 bases stayed unmatched. The CDR3 region is CASSFGGGLNEQFF. The DNA for the CDR3 is TGTGCCAGCAGCTTCGGCGGGGGGTTAAATGAGCAGTTCTTC.

The genes are TRBV29-1 and TRBJ2-7; tentatively, D is TRBD1 (5 bases). Trimming took off 4 bases at V and 4 bases at J, with 11 bases between the two ends. The CDR3 length is 12 residues. Germline CDR1 and CDR2: SQVTM and ANQGSEA. This CDR3 reads CSVVGARYEQYF. The CDR3 DNA reads TGCAGCGTTGTAGGGGCGCGGTACGAGCAGTACTTC.

In this sample, this clone turned up a few times. The chain uses TRBV3-1 (or the pseudogene TRBV3-2) and TRBJ2-7; D is uncertain. V was clipped by 2 bases and J by 0 bases, with 8 bases between them. CDR3 size: 14 residues. Germline V gene lookup returns CDR1 LGHDT and CDR2 YNNKEL (reference sequence). The CDR3 sequence is CASSQRVSSYEQYF. The DNA of the CDR3 is TGTGCCAGCAGCCAACGGGTTAGCTCCTACGAGCAGTACTTC.

This chain joins TRBV28 and TRBJ1-4; D is perhaps TRBD1 (5 bases). The length of the CDR3 is 16 residues. Germline V lookup: CDR1 MDHEN, CDR2 SYDVKM. Deletions cut 1 base from V and 3 bases from J, with 12 bases between. The CDR3 DNA sequence: TGTGCCAGCAGTTTATCCGGGGCGGGGGCTAATGAAAAACTGTTTTTT. Its protein is CASSLSGAGANEKLFF.

V gene TRBV9 combines with J gene TRBJ2-7; 7 bases match TRBD1. In germline, CDR1 is SGDLS, CDR2 YYNGEE. This CDR3 contains 13 residues. Trimming at V came to 5 bases and at J to 2 bases, leaving 4 bases not matched to a gene. The CDR3 coding sequence is TGTGCCAGCAGTCACGGGACAGCCTACGAGCAGTACTTC. The encoded protein is CASSHGTAYEQYF.

The chain couples TRBV6-5 to TRBJ2-2; unclear D gene. CDR1 and CDR2 (germline): MNHEY, SVGAGI. The CDR3 is 13 amino acids. V was clipped by 5 bases and J by 5 bases, with 9 bases between them. The CDR3 bases are TGTGCCAGCAGTCCCGACATTACCGGGGAGCTGTTTTTT. Amino acids: CASSPDITGELFF.

The chain joins TRBV12-1 to TRBJ1-5; TRBD1 is taken as the D call from the table, unchecked against the DNA. TRBV12-1 is a recognized pseudogene. CDR3 length equals 17 residues. The CDR3 sequence: CASSFEHRGRGNQPQHF. CDR3 bases: TGTGCCAGCAGCTTTGAGCACAGGGGGCGCGGGAATCAGCCCCAGCATTTT.

The gene calls are TRBV27 and TRBJ2-1, with 11 bases matching TRBD2. With V trimmed by 5 bases and J by 12 bases, 3 bases remained unmatched. Germline V gene data show CDR1 as MNHEY and CDR2 as SMNVEV (reference sequence). The CDR3 loop spans 12 amino acids. The CDR3 DNA sequence: TGTGCCAGCAGTGTCACTAGCGGGGGGCAGTTCTTC. Protein product: CASSVTSGGQFF.

The V call is TRBV19, the J call TRBJ2-7; 10 bases are shared with TRBD1. The length of the CDR3 is 15 residues. V lost 4 bases to trimming and J lost 5 bases; unmatched junction nucleotides: 8. Germline values: CDR1 LNHDA, CDR2 SQIVND (reference sequence). The DNA of the CDR3 is TGTGCCAGTAGTACCGGGACAGGGGTCCTTAACGAGCAGTACTTC. Its protein is CASSTGTGVLNEQYF.

The rearrangement links TRBV13 to TRBJ2-4; tentatively, D is TRBD2 (5 bases). Germline CDR1 reads PRHDT; CDR2 reads FYEKMQ (reference sequence). The CDR3 loop spans 12 amino acids. With 6 bases removed from V and 5 bases from J, the gap between germline ends came to 8 bases. Here the CDR3 DNA reads TGTGCCAGCAGTTACGGGGAAAACATTCAGTACTTC. This codes for CASSYGENIQYF.

This clone was detected once. The V call is TRBV4-3, the J call TRBJ1-6; D is unresolved. This CDR3 has 14 amino acids. Trimming removed 0 bases at V and 10 bases at J, with 10 bases between. CDR1 and CDR2 (germline): LGHNA, YSLEER. The CDR3 bases are TGCGCCAGCAGCCAAGATCGGGTCTGGTCACCCCTCCACTTT. This sequence encodes CASSQDRVWSPLHF.

In the case of this clone: The sample contains more than one DNA sequence encoding this CDR3. This chain uses TRBV5-1 with TRBJ1-2, with unresolved D. Germline lookup yields CDR1 SGHRS and CDR2 YFSETQ. Trimming took 0 bases from V and 1 from J, leaving 7 bases between them. The CDR3 loop spans 14 amino acids. CDR3 bases: TGCGCCAGCAGCTTGGAATCCGTTAACTATGGCTACACCTTC. It is translated as CASSLESVNYGYTF.

The chain uses TRBV7-3 and TRBJ2-1; 7 bases fit TRBD2. Germline assignment: CDR1 SGHTA and CDR2 FQGTGA. The CDR3 has 15 amino acids. V was clipped by 0 bases and J by 2 bases; unmatched bases: 1. For the CDR3, the DNA is TGTGCCAGCAGCTTAACCAGCGGGGCCTACAATGAGCAGTTCTTC. Protein sequence: CASSLTSGAYNEQFF.

The chain recombines TRBV9 with TRBJ1-1; maybe TRBD1 (5 bases). The CDR3 length is 15 residues. CDR1 is SGDLS and CDR2 is YYNGEE in the germline V gene. Trimming left V 3 bases short and J 3 bases short, with 15 bases between. The CDR3 sequence: CASSGETVRDTEAFF. The CDR3 DNA reads as TGTGCCAGCAGCGGAGAGACAGTTCGGGACACTGAAGCTTTCTTT.

The CDR3 protein is CASLFSTGSHEQYF. In DNA, the CDR3 is TGTGCCAGCCTATTTTCGACAGGGTCCCACGAGCAGTACTTC. V is TRBV6-6 and J is TRBJ2-7; 7 bases line up with TRBD1. Germline CDR1 and CDR2: MNHNY and SVGAGI (reference sequence). Trimming removed 8 bases from V and 5 bases from J; junction bases left unmatched: 12. This CDR3 contains 14 residues.